This T cell receptor (beta chain) derives from a study of a mutant IDH1 vaccine in newly diagnosed glioma. Study summary: Initiation of the vaccine course occurred 4-6 weeks after radiotherapy alone, or alongside temozolomide cycles.

Remarks on this clone: Its target is unknown.

Profiled with immunoSEQ multiplex PCR; TCRdb holds only in-frame clones, not every one. The sample gives about 62,000 clones, around 89% of which show up once; around 1.9% is in the top ten. V trimming: 4 bases; J trimming: 6 bases; junction bases outside the gene matches: 9. The length of the CDR3 is 16 residues. Germline V lookup: CDR1 SGHDT, CDR2 YYEEEE. The sample's time point: week 11, during vaccination. Alongside topical imiquimod, each dose of vaccine comprised 300 ug of mutant IDH1 20-mer peptide. The rearrangement uses TRBV5-6 and TRBJ2-2; 10 nucleotides agree with TRBD1. This material consisted of PBMCs, taken from a glioma patient whose treatment included an IDH1 peptide vaccine. The clonotype was recovered from a man aged 40-55 years with glioma. The CDR3 DNA is TGTGCCAGCAGCCCACTCCGGGACAGGGGAGCCGGGGAGCTGTTTTTT. Protein sequence: CASSPLRDRGAGELFF.